The 4 T cell receptor beta chains given below trace back to one sample, sequenced in a study of T-cell memory formation after mild COVID-19. Each CDR3 protein gets one entry after TCRdb re-called the 5' RACE reads with MiXCR. The sample holds approximately 190,000 distinct CDR3 sequences, about 16% seen once. What was sequenced was PBMCs or a T cell subset sorted from them (not recorded which). Receptors originate from an adult woman who had mild COVID-19 (a few samples of this study predate the infection). Cell type and time point are not known.

This clonotype was found a few times. J is TRBJ2-1 and V is TRBV4-2, with D possibly matching TRBD2 (7 bases). CDR3 size: 15 residues. V shed 3 bases and J shed 2 bases, with 11 bases lying between them. Germline CDR1 is LGHNA and CDR2 is YNFKEQ. DNA for the CDR3: TGTGCCAGCAGCCAGGGGGGGGCGGCCTACAATGAGCAGTTCTTC. Translated: CASSQGGAAYNEQFF.

The chain has TRBV5-4 and TRBJ1-2; 8 bases agree with TRBD1. Germline V gene sequence: CDR1 SGHNT, CDR2 YYREEE (reference sequence). The CDR3 totals 14 residues. The ends lost 0 bases at V and 6 bases at J; junction bases unmatched: 4. DNA for the CDR3: TGTGCCAGCAGCTTGGTCCAGGGGGCTGATGGCTACACCTTC. Protein: CASSLVQGADGYTF.

CDR3: CASSSLGVANEKLFF. The CDR3 DNA follows: TGTGCCAGCAGCTCCCTCGGGGTGGCTAATGAAAAACTGTTTTTT. The chain is built from TRBV7-9 and TRBJ1-4; D gene unclear. The CDR3 runs to 15 residues. V lost 4 bases to trimming and J lost 3 bases, with 12 bases between them. CDR1 SEHNR and CDR2 FQNEAQ come from the germline V gene (reference sequence). Based on the CDR3 plus reference TRBV7-9 and TRBJ1-4, the full variable domain is DTGVSQNPRHKITKRGQNVTFRCDPISEHNRLYWYRQTLGQGPEFLTYFQNEAQLEKSRLLSDRFSAERPKGSFSTLEIQRTEQGDSAMYLCASSSLGVANEKLFFGSGTQLSVL.

This clonotype was counted only a few times. J is TRBJ2-2 and V is TRBV24-1; maybe TRBD2 (6 bases). This CDR3 has 18 residues. Trimming shortened V by 3 bases and J by 1 base, and 17 bases separated the two germline ends. The germline V gene has CDR1 KGHDR and CDR2 SFDVKD. The CDR3 spells CATSDATRLVRNTGELFF. The CDR3 DNA reads as TGTGCCACCAGTGATGCCACCCGACTAGTTAGGAACACCGGGGAGCTGTTTTTT.